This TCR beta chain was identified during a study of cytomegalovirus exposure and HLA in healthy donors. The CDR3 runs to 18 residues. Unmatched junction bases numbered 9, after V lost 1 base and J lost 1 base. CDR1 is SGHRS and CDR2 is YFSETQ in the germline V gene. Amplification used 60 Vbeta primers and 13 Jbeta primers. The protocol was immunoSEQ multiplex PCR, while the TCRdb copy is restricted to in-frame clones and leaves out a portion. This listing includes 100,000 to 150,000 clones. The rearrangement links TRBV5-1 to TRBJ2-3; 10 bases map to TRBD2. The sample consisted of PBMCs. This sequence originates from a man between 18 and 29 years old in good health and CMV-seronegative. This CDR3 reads CASSLRLSGGGRTDTQYF. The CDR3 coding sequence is TGCGCCAGCAGCTTGCGACTCAGCGGGGGGGGGCGCACAGATACGCAGTATTTT.